This passage covers 18 T cell receptor beta chains from one sample sequenced in a study of blood T cell repertoires in COVID-19. Data came from immunoSEQ multiplex PCR; TCRdb stores just in-frame clones and leaves some out. The sample lists 200,000 to 300,000 clones, around 85% occurring once. The sequencing input was peripheral blood. The receptor set was obtained from a woman aged 80 or over with acute or convalescent COVID-19.

The chain recombines TRBV28 with TRBJ1-5, with D maybe TRBD1 (6 bases). The CDR3 contains 18 residues. Germline assignment: CDR1 MDHEN and CDR2 SYDVKM. V was clipped by 1 base and J by 10 bases, with 26 bases between them. The CDR3 coding sequence is TGTGCCAGCAGTTTATCATTTGGGGCCGGACAGTTCTTTGATCCCCAGCATTTT. Translation: CASSLSFGAGQFFDPQHF. The variable domain in full, completed from reference TRBV28 and TRBJ1-5, reads DVKVTQSSRYLVKRTGEKVFLECVQDMDHENMFWYRQDPGLGLRLIYFSYDVKMKEKGDIPEGYSVSREKKERFSLILESASTNQTSMYLCASSLSFGAGQFFDPQHFGDGTRLSIL.

In its sample, this clone was seen once. For the CDR3, the DNA is TGTGCCAGCAGCCAAGATCCCAGGAATGAGCAGTTCTTC. Protein: CASSQDPRNEQFF. J is TRBJ2-1 and V is TRBV3-1 (or the pseudogene TRBV3-2); no clear D. The CDR3 covers 13 residues. With 0 bases removed from V and 7 bases from J, the gap between germline ends came to 7 bases. From germline, CDR1 is LGHDT and CDR2 YNNKEL (reference sequence).

The genes are TRBV3-1 (or the pseudogene TRBV3-2) and TRBJ2-1; D perhaps matches TRBD2 (6 bases). Germline V lookup: CDR1 LGHDT, CDR2 YNNKEL (reference sequence). V was trimmed by 2 bases and J by 0 bases, leaving 11 bases between them. This CDR3 is 16 amino acids long. CDR3 bases: TGTGCCAGCAGCCAATGGGGCGGGGCCTCCTACAATGAGCAGTTCTTC. Its protein is CASSQWGGASYNEQFF.

The chain is built from TRBV10-3 and TRBJ1-1; TRBD1 agrees at 8 bases. Germline assignment: CDR1 ENHRY and CDR2 SYGVKD. The CDR3 loop spans 13 amino acids. Trimming at V came to 10 bases and at J to 5 bases, leaving 9 bases not matched to a gene. CDR3 sequence reads: CATGTRGRTEAFF. The CDR3, as DNA: TGTGCCACCGGAACCAGGGGGCGAACTGAAGCTTTCTTT.

J is TRBJ1-6 and V is TRBV28; maybe TRBD1 (6 bases). Germline V CDR1 and CDR2: MDHEN, SYDVKM. This CDR3 has 15 residues. The V end lost 6 bases, the J end lost 0 bases, and 9 bases lay between the germline ends. DNA for the CDR3: TGTGCCAGCAGACAGGGTAACTCCTATAATTCACCCCTCCACTTT. It yields the protein CASRQGNSYNSPLHF.

This clone was recorded once. The chain couples TRBV21-1 to TRBJ1-3; the table's D call of TRBD1 was not tested on the DNA. TRBV21-1 is recorded as a pseudogene. The CDR3 length is 20 residues. DNA for the CDR3: TGTGCCAGCAGCAAAAGGGAAGGGACAGGGGTACTCAACTCTGGAAACACCATATATTTT. Translated: CASSKREGTGVLNSGNTIYF.

This clone was detected many times. The genes are TRBV6-2 or TRBV6-3 and TRBJ1-5; 9 bases fit TRBD1. V lost 2 bases and J lost 2; bases outside the gene matches: 4. Germline CDR1 and CDR2: MNHEY and SVGEGT. The CDR3 is 16 residues long. The CDR3, as DNA: TGTGCCAGCAGTTACCTACAGGGGGCCGGCAATCAGCCCCAGCATTTT. It encodes CASSYLQGAGNQPQHF.

The chain carries TRBV2 and TRBJ2-7; D gene uncertain. The V and J ends lost 4 bases and 3 bases respectively, with 10 bases between them. Looked up from germline, CDR1 is SNHLY and CDR2 is FYNNEI. The CDR3 covers 13 residues. The CDR3 DNA is TGTGCCAGCAGTGTGCTTCGCGGCTACGAGCAGTACTTC. Translating it yields CASSVLRGYEQYF.

The rearrangement uses TRBV11-3 and TRBJ2-3; 9 nucleotides agree with TRBD1. The CDR3 is made up of 15 amino acids. Germline CDR1 is SGHNT and CDR2 is YENEEA. V lost 3 bases and J lost 2; bases outside the gene matches: 3. The CDR3 loop reads CASSFGTGPTDTQYF. CDR3 coding DNA: TGTGCCAGCAGCTTCGGGACAGGGCCCACAGATACGCAGTATTTT.

The V and J genes are TRBV2 and TRBJ1-1, with D possibly matching TRBD1 (5 bases). CDR1 SNHLY and CDR2 FYNNEI come from the germline V gene. The CDR3 loop spans 14 amino acids. With 2 bases removed from V and 0 bases from J, the gap between germline ends came to 7 bases. Here the CDR3 reads CASSENRLNTEAFF. Written as DNA, the CDR3 is TGTGCCAGCAGTGAAAACAGGTTGAACACTGAAGCTTTCTTT.

V and J are TRBV21-1 and TRBJ2-3; the D call TRBD1 from the table was never checked on the DNA. TRBV21-1 is a pseudogene locus. This CDR3 spans 11 amino acids. For the CDR3, the DNA is TGTGCCAGCGACACCGGTGATACGCAGTATTTT. Translation: CASDTGDTQYF.

This rearrangement joins TRBV29-1 to TRBJ2-1; 7 positions match TRBD2. Germline V gene sequence: CDR1 SQVTM, CDR2 ANQGSEA. There are 16 residues in the CDR3. The V and J ends lost 2 bases and 9 bases, in that order; junction bases with no gene match: 16. CDR3 in amino acids: CSVEPRSGLDNGEQFF. CDR3 in DNA: TGCAGCGTTGAACCCCGCTCAGGACTAGACAACGGTGAGCAGTTCTTC.

This clone was picked up a small number of times. V is TRBV12-3 or TRBV12-4 and J is TRBJ1-1; D call uncertain. The germline V and J ends were trimmed by 5 bases and 8 bases, with 15 bases remaining between them. There are 13 residues in the CDR3. CDR3 loop: CASSRRHAVEAFF. The CDR3 region has the DNA TGTGCCAGCAGTCGAAGACATGCTGTCGAAGCTTTCTTT.

The rearrangement joins TRBV30 to TRBJ2-7; D ambiguous. Germline lookup yields CDR1 GTSNPN and CDR2 SVGIG (reference sequence). Trimming stripped 1 base from V and 3 bases from J, with 4 bases between. The CDR3 runs to 11 residues. The CDR3 spells CAWSGHYEQYF. In DNA, the CDR3 is TGTGCCTGGAGTGGACACTACGAGCAGTACTTC.

The rearrangement links TRBV28 to TRBJ1-6, with TRBD1 as a possible D gene (6 bases). This CDR3 has 13 amino acids. V was cut by 9 bases and J by 10 bases, with 16 bases left in between. Germline V gene sequence: CDR1 MDHEN, CDR2 SYDVKM. This CDR3 reads CASKGGADSPLHF. The CDR3 bases are TGTGCCAGTAAGGGGGGGGCCGACTCACCCCTCCACTTT.

V is TRBV4-1 and J is TRBJ1-5, with 11 bases fitting TRBD1. With V trimmed by 2 bases and J by 4 bases, 10 bases remained unmatched. The germline V gene encodes CDR1 MGHRA and CDR2 YSYEKL. The CDR3 is 18 residues long. The CDR3 reads CASSQFITRDRGNQPQHF. The CDR3 DNA is TGCGCCAGCAGCCAATTTATAACCCGGGACAGGGGGAATCAGCCCCAGCATTTT.

This sequence joins TRBV9 and TRBJ2-3, with TRBD1 identical over 8 bases. J gave up 0 bases and V 0 bases, and 3 bases lay outside the gene matches. The CDR3 is made up of 16 amino acids. The germline V gene encodes CDR1 SGDLS and CDR2 YYNGEE. The CDR3: CASSVARGQSTDTQYF. The DNA for the CDR3 is TGTGCCAGCAGCGTAGCCAGGGGGCAGAGCACAGATACGCAGTATTTT.

This chain connects TRBV27 to TRBJ1-6, with 8 positions matching TRBD1. The CDR3 loop spans 13 amino acids. Germline assignment: CDR1 MNHEY and CDR2 SMNVEV (reference sequence). Trimming cost V 2 bases and J 10 bases; bases outside gene matches: 1. This CDR3 reads CASSLDRGSPLHF. In nucleotides, the CDR3 is TGTGCCAGCAGTTTAGACAGGGGATCACCCCTCCACTTT.